The 20 T cell receptor beta chains below come from one sample, sequenced in a study of blood T cells in healthy people across ages. Primed by a sample-barcoded 5' primer and a J-beta primer mix, a second PCR proceeded for about 7 to 11 cycles. Via MiXCR, TCRdb re-called the 5' RACE reads, giving one row per CDR3 protein. The table has 1.5 million to 1.9 million distinct CDR3 sequences, about 42% seen once. The sequenced sample was blood. These receptors were collected from a woman in her late teens or twenties in good health.

This chain connects TRBV6-2 or TRBV6-3 to TRBJ1-1; a weak D match, TRBD1 (6 bases). CDR1 and CDR2 (germline): MNHEY, SVGEGT. Trimming left V 6 bases short and J 2 bases short, with 19 bases between. This CDR3 spans 16 amino acids. The CDR3 reads CASSLGHPRFNTEAFF. CDR3 DNA sequence: TGTGCCAGCAGCTTGGGACATCCGAGATTTAACACTGAAGCTTTCTTT.

About this clonotype itself: The junction does not match germline at one end; this may be a read error. This rearrangement joins TRBV28 to TRBJ2-3; TRBD2 agrees at 9 bases. Germline values: CDR1 MDHEN, CDR2 SYDVKM. The CDR3 extends over 16 amino acids. The DNA of the CDR3 is TGTGCCAGCAGTTCGTCTAGCGGGACTAGCACAGGTACGCAGTATTTT. Residues: CASSSSSGTSTGTQYF.

The CDR3 loop reads CASRAWGTEAFF. The CDR3, as DNA: TGTGCCAGCAGGGCGTGGGGGACTGAAGCTTTCTTT. V usage is TRBV12-3 or TRBV12-4 and J usage is TRBJ1-1; D may be TRBD1 (5 bases). This CDR3 comprises 12 residues. The V gene lost 6 bases and the J gene lost 5 bases, with 10 bases spanning the gap.

This chain connects TRBV29-1 to TRBJ2-7; D is unclear. The V end was cut by 7 bases, the J end by 0 bases, with 10 bases between. The CDR3 length is 12 residues. Germline values: CDR1 SQVTM, CDR2 ANQGSEA. The CDR3 sequence: CSGRTSSYEQYV. Written as DNA, the CDR3 is TGCAGCGGTCGGACGTCCTCCTACGAGCAGTACGTC.

The CDR3 nucleotides are TGTGCCAGCAGCATTGGACTAGCGGGAGGCTCCTACAATGAGCAGTTCTTC. Translating gives CASSIGLAGGSYNEQFF. V usage is TRBV5-4 and J usage is TRBJ2-1; TRBD2 matches 14 bases. In germline, CDR1 is SGHNT, CDR2 YYREEE (reference sequence). The CDR3 length is 17 residues. V gave up 4 bases and J gave up 0 bases; unmatched junction bases: 3.

The V call is TRBV7-2, the J call TRBJ1-3; D possibly corresponds to TRBD1 (6 bases). The ends were cut back, 5 bases at V and 5 bases at J, with 16 bases in the middle. The CDR3 is 15 residues long. In germline, CDR1 is SGHTA, CDR2 FQGNSA. CDR3 residues: CASSGLGGRRNTIYF. The CDR3 coding sequence is TGTGCCAGCAGCGGTTTGGGGGGCCGCAGAAACACCATATATTTT.

The chain recombines TRBV6-2 or TRBV6-3 with TRBJ1-1; TRBD1 aligns across 8 bases. Trimming at V came to 6 bases and at J to 4 bases, leaving 7 bases not matched to a gene. Germline CDR1 and CDR2: MNHEY and SVGEGT. This CDR3 is built from 14 residues. CDR3 sequence (DNA): TGTGCCAGCAGACAAATCGGACAGGGCACTGAAGCTTTCTTT. This translates into CASRQIGQGTEAFF.

The J gene is TRBJ2-1, the V gene TRBV4-3; 8 positions agree with TRBD2. J gave up 8 bases and V 1 base, and 7 bases lay outside the gene matches. In germline, CDR1 is LGHNA, CDR2 YSLEER. The CDR3 loop spans 15 amino acids. The CDR3 nucleotides are TGCGCCAGCAGCCAAGGGCGGGGGGCCGGGTATGAGCAGTTCTTC. Its translation: CASSQGRGAGYEQFF.

V gene TRBV4-3 combines with J gene TRBJ2-1; D gene ambiguous. The V and J ends lost 0 bases and 2 bases respectively, with 11 bases between them. The CDR3 contains 16 residues. Germline V CDR1 and CDR2: LGHNA, YSLEER. The CDR3 region has the DNA TGCGCCAGCAGCCAAGACCGGGTGGGTGCCTACAATGAGCAGTTCTTC. It yields the protein CASSQDRVGAYNEQFF.

This clonotype was picked up a small number of times. V is TRBV12-3 or TRBV12-4 and J is TRBJ1-2, with no clear D. The CDR3 consists of 13 residues. Trimming took 5 bases from V and 8 from J, leaving 15 bases between them. The CDR3: CASSVREGTGYTF. The CDR3, as DNA: TGTGCCAGCAGTGTGCGGGAGGGTACGGGCTACACCTTC.

This clonotype appeared a few times. The chain links TRBV6-5 to TRBJ2-7, with TRBD2 matching over 8 bases. With 5 bases clipped from V and 4 bases from J, the junction kept 10 bases outside the gene matches. Germline loops: CDR1 MNHEY, CDR2 SVGAGI. This CDR3 spans 15 amino acids. This CDR3 is CASSPAGDGFYEQYF. CDR3 nucleotides: TGTGCCAGCAGTCCAGCGGGAGACGGATTTTACGAGCAGTACTTC.

J is TRBJ1-1 and V is TRBV4-3; TRBD1 might be the D (5 bases). The CDR3 is made up of 14 amino acids. Germline V lookup: CDR1 LGHNA, CDR2 YSLEER. Trimming cost V 6 bases and J 4 bases, with 15 bases left between them. The CDR3 is CASSPGITGTEAFF. The CDR3 bases are TGCGCCAGCAGTCCCGGTATTACAGGCACTGAAGCTTTCTTT.

The rearrangement joins TRBV12-3 or TRBV12-4 to TRBJ2-7; D ambiguous. The V end was cut by 4 bases, the J end by 10 bases, with 23 bases between. CDR3 length equals 15 residues. This CDR3 reads CASSSSRNPKRTQYF. The CDR3 coding sequence is TGTGCCAGCAGTTCCAGCCGCAACCCTAAGAGAACCCAGTACTTC.

In this sample, this clonotype turned up a few times. The CDR3 reads CASLTRGGSYYEQYF. As DNA, the CDR3 is TGTGCCAGCTTAACTCGAGGGGGCAGCTACTACGAGCAGTACTTC. V and J are TRBV6-2 or TRBV6-3 and TRBJ2-7, with 7 bases that match TRBD1. The CDR3 sequence is 15 residues long. The V segment lost 8 bases and the J segment 3 bases; nucleotides outside the gene matches: 13. Germline values: CDR1 MNHEY, CDR2 SVGEGT.

This clonotype turned up a few times. CDR3 sequence reads: CASLQGITNQPQHF. The CDR3 DNA reads as TGTGCCAGCCTCCAGGGAATTACCAATCAGCCCCAGCATTTT. The V call is TRBV25-1, the J call TRBJ1-5, with D perhaps TRBD1 (5 bases). This CDR3 comprises 14 residues. V lost 8 bases, J lost 3 bases, and 14 bases lay in between. CDR1 MGHDK and CDR2 SYGVNS come from the germline V gene.

In this sample, this clonotype turned up once. The gene calls are TRBV20-1 and TRBJ1-5, with a tentative D call TRBD1 (6 bases). V lost 6 bases and J lost 1, with 16 bases in between. There are 15 residues in the CDR3. The germline V gene encodes CDR1 DFQATT and CDR2 SNEGSKA (reference sequence). In DNA form, the CDR3 reads TGCAGTGCCACTCGGGTCCAGGGGAGCAATCAGCCCCAGCATTTT. Residues: CSATRVQGSNQPQHF.

The CDR3 DNA reads as TGCAGTGCTAGCCCGGCCTTTAGCGGGAGAAATGAGCAGTTCTTC. Protein product: CSASPAFSGRNEQFF. This chain links TRBV20-1 with TRBJ2-1; TRBD2 matches at 9 bases. The trim removed 3 bases at V and 7 bases at J, leaving 10 bases unmatched. Germline assignment: CDR1 DFQATT and CDR2 SNEGSKA (reference sequence). The CDR3 has 15 residues.

The V call is TRBV2, the J call TRBJ1-2; D unclear. The CDR3 extends over 13 amino acids. Germline CDR1 and CDR2: SNHLY and FYNNEI. V was cut by 5 bases and J by 7 bases, with 14 bases left in between. CDR3: CASSQGQYGGYTF. The DNA of the CDR3 is TGTGCCAGCAGTCAAGGCCAGTACGGTGGCTACACCTTC.

Of note for this clonotype: A much larger clonotype is one base distant, so this may be a read error. The rearrangement links TRBV6-6 to TRBJ1-2; weak D call: TRBD1 (6 bases). There are 13 residues in the CDR3. Per germline, CDR1 MNHNY and CDR2 SVGAGI (reference sequence). The CDR3 loop is CASREPGEYGHTF. The CDR3 DNA reads TGTGCCAGCAGGGAACCAGGGGAATATGGCCACACCTTC.

The rearrangement joins TRBV6-5 to TRBJ2-5; D uncertain. Trimming took 6 bases from V and 11 from J, leaving 22 bases between them. This CDR3 contains 14 residues. The germline V gene encodes CDR1 MNHEY and CDR2 SVGAGI. The CDR3 reads CASSYSNRYNEQYF. The CDR3 nucleotides read TGTGCCAGCAGCTATTCTAACCGGTACAATGAGCAGTACTTC.